Described below is a single T cell receptor beta chain sequence and its context. Its antigen is currently not known. No clone much larger than this one lies a single base away; base qualities are absent. Trimmed from V: 2 bases; trimmed from J: 10 bases; junction bases lacking a gene match: 5. Based on the germline V gene, the CDR1 and CDR2 sequences are SGHTA and FQGNSA. The CDR3, cysteine through phenylalanine, is 13 amino acids long. Only the CDR3 DNA is retained, 39 bases long and in frame from the first base. Each collaborating institution followed its own protocols to collect whole blood in K2EDTA tubes. For TCRbeta analysis, collaborator samples were shipped as frozen whole blood, as isolated PBMCs, or as DNA extracted from either sample type. TCRbeta CDR3 regions were amplified from genomic DNA using the immunoSEQ Assay, a bias-controlled multiplex PCR. Regarding the original processing steps: The number of nucleated cells in each sample was estimated by amplification of reference gene primers within the assay. Sequence reads were collapsed and filtered to measure the absolute abundance of every unique TCRbeta CDR3 rearrangement. Productive Simpson clonality was computed per sample as the square root of Simpson's diversity index over productive rearrangements. In TCRdb, the immuneACCESS table is reduced to in-frame sequences with V and J assigned. These tables do not hold every clone; where another copy was compared, an unresolved V gene accounts for under half, and the others remain unexplained. Clone size and V and J calls were adopted from that table, with D and trimming inferred from the DNA. The sample contains 110,000 or so clones, around 82% of them found a single time. 6.5% to 8% of the sample is in the top ten clones.

The data are from a study of blood T cell repertoires in COVID-19 (dated by TCRdb to 2018 to 2021). For the study in its entirety: The collaborator samples originated in the United States, Italy and Spain and spanned the acute and convalescent phases of COVID-19. The material from the prospective study consisted of cDNA or gDNA derived from T cells, B-cell-depleted T cells, or PBMCs. Subjects who had been exposed to COVID-19, were actively infected with it, or had recovered from it provided the deeply sampled blood TCRbeta repertoires that made up the dataset. The repertoires were released in a freely available public database intended as a resource for research on the immune response to SARS-CoV-2. The samples were drawn from the first 160 participants of the ongoing ImmuneRACE study and from 1,200 or so subjects provided by 6 global collaborators. Sample metadata almost always included a de-identified subject ID, COVID-19 status, age in years and sex. Where available, HLA class I and class II types were obtained from metadata supplied by the sample provider rather than from assay-based typing.

Broad study findings and their caveats: The amount of clinical and demographic metadata varied by source and participant and was provided uncurated.

Specimen: peripheral blood. Recombination connected TRBV7-2 to TRBJ2-1, with 7 middle bases fitting TRBD2. The origin of this receptor is a woman aged 45-65 years with acute or convalescent COVID-19. The DNA reads as follows: TGTGCCAGCAGCTTAAGCGGGGTAGTGGAGCAGTTCTTC. It codes for CASSLSGVVEQFF.